Sequencing of this TCR beta chain was carried out in a study of blood T cell repertoires in COVID-19. The CDR3 has 16 residues. V was pared by 4 bases and J by 1 base, with 3 bases of the junction left unmatched. The germline gives CDR1 MGHRA, CDR2 YSYEKL. Clones were sequenced by immunoSEQ multiplex PCR, and TCRdb holds only the in-frame ones, with some missing. The sample yields fewer than 200,000 clones, approximately 84% seen once. This TCR was recovered from a man aged 65-85 years with active or convalescent COVID-19. Sequenced: peripheral blood. The chain is built from TRBV4-1 and TRBJ2-3; 12 nucleotides line up with TRBD2. CDR3 nucleotides: TGCGCCAGCAGCCGACGACTAGCGGGGGGCACAGATACGCAGTATTTT. This sequence encodes CASSRRLAGGTDTQYF.